What follows are 2 T cell receptor beta chains derived from one specimen sequenced in a study of shared clonotypes between healthy human individuals. Repertoires were generated with immunoSEQ multiplex PCR, while TCRdb's copy carries only in-frame clones and drops some. The data show some 1.5 million clones, roughly 96% seen once. Sequencing was carried out using naive CD4+ T cells sorted from blood. Sample subset: CD45RA+ positively selected. Every receptor here comes from a man aged 25 to 40 in good health.

This sequence joins TRBV7-9 and TRBJ1-4; D is ambiguous. This CDR3 region has 15 residues. The V gene lost 0 bases and the J gene lost 6 bases, with 11 bases spanning the gap. Germline loops: CDR1 SEHNR, CDR2 FQNEAQ (reference sequence). The CDR3 is CASSLAGERDEKLFF. The DNA of the CDR3 is TGTGCCAGCAGCTTAGCCGGGGAAAGGGATGAAAAACTGTTTTTT.

V is TRBV5-1 and J is TRBJ2-5, with 13 bases lining up with TRBD2. V lost 5 bases and J lost 4; bases outside the gene matches: 5. The germline gives CDR1 SGHRS, CDR2 YFSETQ. The CDR3 spans 15 residues. CDR3 protein: CASSKTSGRLETQYF. In DNA, the CDR3 is TGCGCCAGCAGTAAGACTAGCGGGAGGTTAGAGACCCAGTACTTC.